These T cell receptor beta chains were read from a single sample in a study of human CD4 T cells and Enterobacteriaceae. Produced via immunoSEQ multiplex PCR; TCRdb's table is partial and in-frame only. The sample shows fewer than 35,000 clones, approximately 80% of them seen only once. Sequencing was done on a sample of memory CD4+ T cells from blood. Receptors originate from a human donor in good health. CDR3s leave out the opening cysteine and the closing phenylalanine or tryptophan. Clone size is stated in some rows and not others, as once, few, many or a class when expanded.

NA | TRBJ2-5 | TRBV2 | ASTRQETQY
few | TRBJ1-6 | TRBV27 | ASRHEGSSYNSPLH
NA | TRBJ2-7 | TRBV18 | ASSPLGQITPEQY
NA | TRBJ2-7 | TRBV6-5 | ASSYSERGPYQQY
NA | TRBJ1-1 | TRBV7-9 | ASSKLRGVNTEAF
once | TRBJ1-2 | TRBV14 | ASSREGQGTRGYT
NA | TRBJ1-4 | TRBV7-9 | ASSFTGTQNEKLF
NA | TRBJ1-1 | TRBV10-1 | ASSVRTGTEAF
NA | TRBJ2-2 | TRBV28 | ASAEGPNTGELF
NA | TRBJ1-1 | TRBV29-1 | SVEEAAGTEAF
once | TRBJ1-1 | TRBV7-2 | ASSLKGDRSEAF
NA | TRBJ2-6 | TRBV7-6 | ASSLESGASSGANVLT
once | TRBJ1-4 | TRBV5-4 | ASSDQGLTNEKLF
NA | TRBJ2-5 | TRBV10-3 | AISESGGQGRETQY
NA | TRBJ1-1 | TRBV7-9 | ASSLAGNTEAF
NA | TRBJ1-4 | TRBV5-1 | ASSLTATNEKLF
NA | TRBJ1-5 | TRBV6-5 | ASRGTGDGQPQH
NA | TRBJ2-7 | TRBV5-1 | ASSLDQRDWY
NA | TRBJ1-1 | TRBV7-2 | ASSPEPGFNTEAF
NA | TRBJ1-5 | TRBV5-8 | ASSNRGRGNQPQH
NA | TRBJ2-3 | TRBV5-1 | ASSLGQLTDTQY
few | TRBJ2-3 | TRBV7-8 | ASSRRDPVSADTQY
once | TRBJ2-7 | TRBV5-4 | ASSLTGGVEQY
NA | TRBJ2-2 | TRBV6-4 | ASGTGDDTGELF
NA | TRBJ2-5 | TRBV12-5 | ASGAGTSGRGVETQY
NA | TRBJ1-6 | TRBV5-1 | ASSSGDDSYNSPLH
NA | TRBJ1-1 | TRBV30 | AWRRQGSTEAF
NA | TRBJ1-6 | TRBV19 | ASSIGDGSSYNSPLH
NA | TRBJ2-5 | TRBV4-1 | ASSQAPNGQETQY
NA | TRBJ1-4 | TRBV7-9 | ASSLSEKLF
NA | TRBJ2-3 | TRBV18 | ASSQGRATDTQY
NA | TRBJ2-5 | TRBV5-1 | ASSLGREKETQY
NA | TRBJ1-2 | TRBV18 | ASSPEGGYT
NA | TRBJ2-4 | TRBV6-5 | ASSYSRVQQSIQY
once | TRBJ1-2 | TRBV2 | ARTGGNGVGYT
NA | TRBJ2-5 | TRBV11-2 | ASSLVMAGTLGETQY
NA | TRBJ1-3 | TRBV6-1 | ASRGGTSSGNTIY
NA | TRBJ2-7 | TRBV19 | ASSIVSSYEQY
once | TRBJ1-5 | TRBV30 | AWSDRARNNQPQH
NA | TRBJ1-1 | TRBV29-1 | SVEGALMNTEAF
NA | TRBJ2-7 | TRBV20-1 | SHTENYEQY
NA | TRBJ2-6 | TRBV6-5 | ASTSRASFVLT
NA | TRBJ2-1 | TRBV9 | ASSVAPDTGGPYNEQF
NA | TRBJ2-7 | TRBV19 | ASSKREGPYEQY
NA | TRBJ1-3 | TRBV14 | ASSPRQAFGNTIY
NA | TRBJ2-5 | TRBV10-1 | ASSDGGAAQETQY
NA | TRBJ2-7 | TRBV28 | ASRLWTSGSTEQY
NA | TRBJ2-5 | TRBV18 | ASSPGSGQETQY
NA | TRBJ2-1 | TRBV5-5 | ASSLDLAFYNEQF
NA | TRBJ2-1 | TRBV5-5 | ASTPGGNEQF
NA | TRBJ1-2 | TRBV28 | ASGIYGYT
NA | TRBJ2-5 | TRBV7-9 | ASSLASETQY
NA | TRBJ2-5 | TRBV5-8 | ASSLGLAGEQETQY
NA | TRBJ2-5 | TRBV25-1 | ASRQGMYQETQY
NA | TRBJ2-5 | TRBV6-1 | ASSVRDRASVGTGGTQY
NA | TRBJ2-7 | TRBV5-1 | ASSTQGDNYEQY
once | TRBJ1-1 | TRBV19 | ASSQGSLGLIEAF